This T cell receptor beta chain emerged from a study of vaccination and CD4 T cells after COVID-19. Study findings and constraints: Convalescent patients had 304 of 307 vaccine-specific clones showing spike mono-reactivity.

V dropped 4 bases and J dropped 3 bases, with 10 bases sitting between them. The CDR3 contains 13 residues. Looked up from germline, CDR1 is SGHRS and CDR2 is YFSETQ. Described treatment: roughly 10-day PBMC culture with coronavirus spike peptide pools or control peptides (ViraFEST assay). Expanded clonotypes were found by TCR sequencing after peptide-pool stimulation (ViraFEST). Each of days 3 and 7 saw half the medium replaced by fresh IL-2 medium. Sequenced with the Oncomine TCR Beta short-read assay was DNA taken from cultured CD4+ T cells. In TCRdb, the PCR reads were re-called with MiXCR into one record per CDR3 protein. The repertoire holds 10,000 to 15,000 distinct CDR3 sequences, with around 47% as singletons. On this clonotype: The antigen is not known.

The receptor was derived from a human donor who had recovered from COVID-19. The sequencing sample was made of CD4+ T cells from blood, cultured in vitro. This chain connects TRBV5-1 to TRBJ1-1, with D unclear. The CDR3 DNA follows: TGCGCCAGCAGCCAGGACGGAGACACTGAAGCTTTCTTT. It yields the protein CASSQDGDTEAFF.